Shown below are 23 T cell receptor beta chains from a single sample sequenced in a study of blood T cell repertoires in COVID-19. Assay used: immunoSEQ multiplex PCR; TCRdb lists only in-frame clones, some missing. This sample yields some 190,000 clones, of which 76% are seen a single time; roughly 8.8% belongs to the top ten. The specimen was peripheral blood. The source is a woman aged 45-65 years with active or convalescent COVID-19.

This rearrangement joins TRBV7-2 to TRBJ2-3; a possible D gene is TRBD2 (6 bases). The CDR3 runs to 13 residues. Germline V gene lookup returns CDR1 SGHTA and CDR2 FQGNSA. V dropped 7 bases and J dropped 5 bases, with 13 bases sitting between them. The CDR3 DNA is TGTGCCAGCAAAGTGGGACTGGGAGATACGCAGTATTTT. Residues: CASKVGLGDTQYF.

V usage is TRBV19 and J usage is TRBJ1-1; TRBD1 agrees at 8 bases. Germline loops: CDR1 LNHDA, CDR2 SQIVND (reference sequence). This CDR3 has 12 amino acids. The V gene end was trimmed by 7 bases and the J gene end by 3 bases; junction bases not matched to a gene: 1. The CDR3 DNA sequence: TGTGCCAGTATGGACAGGGACACTGAAGCTTTCTTT. It is translated as CASMDRDTEAFF.

The V gene is TRBV3-1 (or the pseudogene TRBV3-2), the J gene TRBJ1-2, with no clear D. The CDR3 spans 16 residues. Germline values: CDR1 LGHDT, CDR2 YNNKEL (reference sequence). Trimming removed 5 bases at V and 7 bases at J, with 23 bases between. The CDR3 region has the DNA TGTGCCAGCAGCTCGAGGTTAAGGACGGGGATAACTGGCTACACCTTC. Its protein is CASSSRLRTGITGYTF.

The chain combines TRBV3-1 (or the pseudogene TRBV3-2) with TRBJ2-1; tentatively, D is TRBD2 (6 bases). The CDR3 extends over 15 amino acids. V lost 0 bases and J lost 6, with 12 bases in between. From germline, CDR1 is LGHDT and CDR2 YNNKEL (reference sequence). The CDR3 DNA follows: TGTGCCAGCAGCCAAGATCGTAGGAGGGTCAATGAGCAGTTCTTC. Encoded protein: CASSQDRRRVNEQFF.

CDR3 residues: CASSFLASGASSYEQYF. The DNA of the CDR3 is TGTGCCAGCAGTTTTCTGGCTAGCGGGGCCAGCTCCTACGAGCAGTACTTC. This chain links TRBV27 with TRBJ2-7; 9 nucleotides align to TRBD2. Losses at the gene ends were 3 bases for V and 0 bases for J; bases not matched to a gene: 9. Germline lookup yields CDR1 MNHEY and CDR2 SMNVEV (reference sequence). The CDR3 has 17 amino acids.

This chain connects TRBV2 to TRBJ1-6, with 8 nucleotides matching TRBD1. Trimming cost V 7 bases and J 10 bases; bases outside gene matches: 6. This CDR3 has 13 amino acids. Germline CDR1 SNHLY, CDR2 FYNNEI. The CDR3 coding sequence is TGTGCCAGCACCGGACAGGGAAGATCACCCCTCCACTTT. As protein: CASTGQGRSPLHF.

The V call is TRBV15, the J call TRBJ1-2; TRBD1 might be the D (5 bases). Trimming removed 0 bases from V and 8 bases from J, with 13 bases in between. Per the germline V gene, CDR1 is LNHNV and CDR2 is YYDKDF (reference sequence). The CDR3 is made up of 14 amino acids. The CDR3 nucleotides read TGTGCCACCAGCAGAGATTGGCAGGGCGGCGGCTACACCTTC. Translating it yields CATSRDWQGGGYTF.

This clone turned up a few times. The chain combines TRBV6-2 or TRBV6-3 with TRBJ1-6; D is ambiguous. The CDR3 is 17 amino acids. Trimming shortened V by 2 bases and J by 7 bases, and 18 bases separated the two germline ends. Germline CDR1 reads MNHEY; CDR2 reads SVGEGT. The DNA of the CDR3 is TGTGCCAGCAGTTACGCCCGCGGGTTATCGGGCAATTCACCCCTCCACTTT. It translates to CASSYARGLSGNSPLHF.

As for this clone: The same CDR3 also results from other DNA sequences found in this sample. This rearrangement joins TRBV28 to TRBJ1-2; D possibly corresponds to TRBD1 (5 bases). The germline V gene has CDR1 MDHEN and CDR2 SYDVKM. V dropped 6 bases and J dropped 3 bases, with 8 bases sitting between them. This CDR3 is 12 amino acids long. Here the CDR3 reads CASSLTDYGYTF. The CDR3 DNA follows: TGTGCCAGCAGCCTGACAGACTATGGCTACACCTTC.

This sequence joins TRBV5-5 and TRBJ2-7, with TRBD1 identical over 7 bases. CDR3 length equals 12 residues. Trimming took 4 bases from V and 6 from J; bases not matched to a gene: 4. Germline loops: CDR1 SGHKS, CDR2 YYEKEE (reference sequence). The CDR3: CASSPDRPEQYF. The CDR3 DNA reads as TGTGCCAGCAGCCCGGACAGGCCCGAGCAGTACTTC. Full variable domain (remainder filled in from reference TRBV5-5 and TRBJ2-7): DAGVTQSPTHLIKTRGQQVTLRCSPISGHKSVSWYQQVLGQGPQFIFQYYEKEERGRGNFPDRFSARQFPNYSSELNVNALLLGDSALYLCASSPDRPEQYFGPGTRLTVT.

The DNA of the CDR3 is TGTGCCAGCAGCCAAGGGACTAGACGCACAGATACGCAGTATTTT. Translated, it gives CASSQGTRRTDTQYF. The rearrangement uses TRBV7-2 and TRBJ2-3; the match to TRBD2 covers 8 bases. Trimming took 5 bases from V and 1 from J; bases not matched to a gene: 5. The CDR3 consists of 15 residues. Germline CDR1 reads SGHTA; CDR2 reads FQGNSA.

The V gene is TRBV30, the J gene TRBJ1-1; weak D call: TRBD1 (5 bases). The CDR3 is made up of 13 amino acids. CDR1 and CDR2 (germline): GTSNPN, SVGIG (reference sequence). V lost 3 bases, J lost 0 bases, and 8 bases lay in between. The CDR3 spells CAWRDTMNTEAFF. The DNA of the CDR3 is TGTGCCTGGAGGGACACCATGAACACTGAAGCTTTCTTT.

V is TRBV7-9 and J is TRBJ1-4; TRBD1 agrees at 7 bases. The CDR3 has 14 residues. Germline V gives CDR1 SEHNR, CDR2 FQNEAQ (reference sequence). J lost 8 bases, V lost 5 bases, and 8 bases had no gene match. CDR3 protein: CASSQGDIREKLFF. Here the CDR3 DNA reads TGTGCCAGCAGCCAGGGGGACATACGAGAAAAACTGTTTTTT.

The chain combines TRBV18 with TRBJ2-3; tentatively, D is TRBD1 (6 bases). Trimming shortened V by 4 bases and J by 3 bases, and 8 bases separated the two germline ends. Per germline, CDR1 KGHSH and CDR2 LQKENI. This CDR3 region has 13 residues. This chain's CDR3 is CASSQGETDTQYF. Written as DNA, the CDR3 is TGTGCCAGCTCACAGGGGGAAACAGATACGCAGTATTTT.

The chain recombines TRBV6-5 with TRBJ1-3; a weak D match, TRBD1 (6 bases). CDR1 and CDR2 from the germline V gene are MNHEY and SVGAGI. V dropped 6 bases and J dropped 7 bases, with 19 bases sitting between them. This CDR3 has 15 amino acids. The CDR3 reads CASRINQGTRNTIYF. The DNA for the CDR3 is TGTGCCAGCAGAATAAATCAGGGGACCCGGAACACCATATATTTT.

CDR3: CAIARDRDTDTQYF. The CDR3 region has the DNA TGTGCCATCGCCCGGGACAGGGACACAGATACGCAGTATTTT. This chain uses TRBV30 with TRBJ2-3, with 9 bases matching TRBD1. With V trimmed by 8 bases and J by 2 bases, 8 bases remained unmatched. Germline V lookup: CDR1 GTSNPN, CDR2 SVGIG (reference sequence). CDR3 size: 14 residues.

The chain carries TRBV9 and TRBJ2-7, with D perhaps matching TRBD1 (5 bases). From germline, CDR1 is SGDLS and CDR2 YYNGEE. The CDR3 runs 15 residues. V lost 4 bases, J lost 3 bases, and 17 bases lay in between. This CDR3 is CASSPRLGPIYEQYF. In DNA, the CDR3 is TGTGCCAGCAGCCCCCGCTTGGGGCCAATCTACGAGCAGTACTTC. Variable domain in full (rest from reference TRBV9 and TRBJ2-7): DSGVTQTPKHLITATGQRVTLRCSPRSGDLSVYWYQQSLDQGLQFLIQYYNGEERAKGNILERFSAQQFPDLHSELNLSSLELGDSALYFCASSPRLGPIYEQYFGPGTRLTVT.

This chain uses TRBV24-1 with TRBJ2-1; the D gene is possibly TRBD2 (5 bases). CDR1 KGHDR and CDR2 SFDVKD come from the germline V gene. V lost 4 bases and J lost 4, with 10 bases in between. The length of the CDR3 is 14 residues. The CDR3 region has the DNA TGTGCCACCAGTGACCCTAGACTATACAATGAGCAGTTCTTC. This encodes CATSDPRLYNEQFF.

The chain carries TRBV6-6 and TRBJ1-5; D perhaps matches TRBD1 (6 bases). V lost 6 bases to trimming and J lost 7 bases, with 16 bases between them. Germline assignment: CDR1 MNHNY and CDR2 SVGAGI (reference sequence). The CDR3 has 14 residues. CDR3 region: CASSLQGRGQPQHF. In DNA, the CDR3 is TGTGCCAGCAGCCTACAGGGACGAGGGCAGCCCCAGCATTTT.

This clone was counted at least ten times. The chain has TRBV30 and TRBJ1-2; D might be TRBD1 (5 bases). This CDR3 is built from 14 residues. CDR1 GTSNPN and CDR2 SVGIG come from the germline V gene (reference sequence). V was shortened by 3 bases and J by 3 bases, with 14 bases between the two germline ends. The CDR3 bases are TGTGCCTGGAGAAGGGGAGGAGGGGACTATGGCTACACCTTC. It is translated as CAWRRGGGDYGYTF.

V gene TRBV2 combines with J gene TRBJ2-5; TRBD2 matches 12 bases. V shed 4 bases, J shed 3 bases, and the junction held 3 bases outside the gene matches. CDR3 length equals 15 residues. The germline gives CDR1 SNHLY, CDR2 FYNNEI. CDR3 nucleotide sequence: TGTGCCAGCAGTGGGCTAGCGGGGGGGGAAGAGACCCAGTACTTC. The encoded protein is CASSGLAGGEETQYF.

The chain joins TRBV7-9 to TRBJ1-2, with 8 bases that match TRBD1. V lost 4 bases and J lost 7; bases outside the gene matches: 8. Germline V gene lookup returns CDR1 SEHNR and CDR2 FQNEAQ (reference sequence). This CDR3 is built from 14 residues. The CDR3 spells CASSSWTGYGGYTF. For the CDR3, the DNA is TGTGCCAGCAGCTCATGGACAGGGTACGGTGGCTACACCTTC.

In regard to this clone: Other DNA sequences in this sample translate to the same CDR3. This chain joins TRBV4-2 and TRBJ2-3; TRBD2 matches 11 bases. V shed 1 base and J 6 bases; nucleotides not matched to a gene: 0. The CDR3 loop spans 14 amino acids. Germline V CDR1 and CDR2: LGHNA, YNFKEQ. The DNA for the CDR3 is TGTGCCAGCAGCCAAGGGACTAGCGGGGATACGCAGTATTTT. Amino acids: CASSQGTSGDTQYF.